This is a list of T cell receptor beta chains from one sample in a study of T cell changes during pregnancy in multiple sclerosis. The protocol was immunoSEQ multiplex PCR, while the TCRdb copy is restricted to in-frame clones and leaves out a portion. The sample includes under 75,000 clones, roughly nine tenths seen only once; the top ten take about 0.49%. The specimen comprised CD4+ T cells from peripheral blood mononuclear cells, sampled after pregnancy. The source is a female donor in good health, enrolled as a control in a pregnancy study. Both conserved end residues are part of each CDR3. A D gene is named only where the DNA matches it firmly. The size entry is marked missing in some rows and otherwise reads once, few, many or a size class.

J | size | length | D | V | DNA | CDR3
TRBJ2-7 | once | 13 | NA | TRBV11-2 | TGTGCCAGCAGCTTATTCCAGGACTACGAGCAGTACTTC | CASSLFQDYEQYF
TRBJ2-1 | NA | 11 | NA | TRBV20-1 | TGCAGTGTCACCGAACTTAATGAGCAGTTCTTC | CSVTELNEQFF
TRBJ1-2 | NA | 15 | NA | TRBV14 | TGTGCCAGCAGCCAAGAGGCAGGGCCCATGGGAGGCTACACCTTC | CASSQEAGPMGGYTF
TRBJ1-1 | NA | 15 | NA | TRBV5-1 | TGCGCCAGCAGCTTCGAGACAGGAAGGAACACTGAAGCTTTCTTT | CASSFETGRNTEAFF
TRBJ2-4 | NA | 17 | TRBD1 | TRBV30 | TGTGCCTGGAGGGAACAGGGGTCCCAACTAGCCAAAAACATTCAGTACTTC | CAWREQGSQLAKNIQYF
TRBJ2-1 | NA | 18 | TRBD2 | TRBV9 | TGTGCCAGCAGCGTAAGTACCCCCGAGGGAGGGTCTAAGCTCGAGCAGTTCTTC | CASSVSTPEGGSKLEQFF
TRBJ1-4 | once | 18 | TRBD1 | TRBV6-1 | TGTGCCAGCAGTGAATCTAGGCCGGGACAGATCGTTGGTGAAAAACTGTTTTTT | CASSESRPGQIVGEKLFF
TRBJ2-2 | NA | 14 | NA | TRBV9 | TGTGCCAGCAGCCCCCTGACAGACACCGGGGAGCTGTTTTTT | CASSPLTDTGELFF
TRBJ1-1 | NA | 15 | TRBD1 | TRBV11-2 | TGTGCCAGCAGCGCGGACAGGGGCCGTTCCCCTGAAGCTTTCTTT | CASSADRGRSPEAFF
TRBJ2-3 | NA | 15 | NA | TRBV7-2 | TGTGCCAGCAGCGCGGGACTGGGCAGGACAGATACGCAGTATTTT | CASSAGLGRTDTQYF
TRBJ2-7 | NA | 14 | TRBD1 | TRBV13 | TGTGCCAGCAGCCTTGGACAGGGGCTAAACGAGCAGTACTTC | CASSLGQGLNEQYF
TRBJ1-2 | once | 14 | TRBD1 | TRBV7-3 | TGTGCCAGCAGCCCGACCGACAGGGGGTATGGCTACACCTTC | CASSPTDRGYGYTF
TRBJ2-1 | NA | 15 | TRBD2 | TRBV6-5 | TGTGCCAGCAGTCGTACTAGCGGGGCCCACAATGAGCAGTTCTTC | CASSRTSGAHNEQFF
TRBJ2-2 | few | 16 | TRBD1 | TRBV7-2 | TGTGCCAGCAGCCCCGGGACAGGGGTTAGCACCGGGGAGCTGTTTTTT | CASSPGTGVSTGELFF
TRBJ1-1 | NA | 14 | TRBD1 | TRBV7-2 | TGTGCCAGCAGCTTAGACAGGGGGCCTAGTGAAGCTTTCTTT | CASSLDRGPSEAFF
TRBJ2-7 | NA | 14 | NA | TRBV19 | TGTGCCAGTAGTCACAGGGCGAGTTCCTACGAGCAGTACTTC | CASSHRASSYEQYF
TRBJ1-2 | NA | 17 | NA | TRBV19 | TGTGCCAGTAGTATGATCGAAGGAGACACAGGTGCCTATGGCTACACCTTC | CASSMIEGDTGAYGYTF
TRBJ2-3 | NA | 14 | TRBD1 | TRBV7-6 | TGTGCCAGCAGCTTCGACAGGGGCACAGATACGCAGTATTTT | CASSFDRGTDTQYF
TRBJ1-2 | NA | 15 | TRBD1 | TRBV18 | TGTGCCAGCTCAATAACCGGGACAGGGGAAGATGGCTACACCTTC | CASSITGTGEDGYTF
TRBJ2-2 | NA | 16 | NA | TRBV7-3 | TGTGCCAGCAGCTATGGGACACTCCACCTAGAAGGGGAGCTGTTTTTT | CASSYGTLHLEGELFF
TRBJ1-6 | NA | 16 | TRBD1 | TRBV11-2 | TGTGCCAGCAGTTTCGACAGGGCGGCCTATAATTCACCCCTCCACTTT | CASSFDRAAYNSPLHF
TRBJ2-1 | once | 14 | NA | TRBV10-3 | TGTGCCATCAGTGTGGACAGAACCTACAATGAGCAGTTCTTC | CAISVDRTYNEQFF